What follows are 14 T cell receptor beta chains derived from one specimen sequenced in a study of blood T cell repertoires in COVID-19. The method was immunoSEQ multiplex PCR; TCRdb's version includes in-frame clones alone and lacks a portion of them. This sample carries 220,000 or so clones, approximately 90% of them seen once, and the ten largest clones take around 0.85%. Material: PBMCs or T cells enriched from blood (not recorded which). These receptors were taken from a middle-aged man who had been exposed to COVID-19.

The V gene is TRBV5-1, the J gene TRBJ1-3; 9 bases fit TRBD1. In germline, CDR1 is SGHRS, CDR2 YFSETQ. Germline trimming cut 4 bases from V and 4 bases from J; bases unmatched to any gene: 6. The CDR3 has 15 residues. This CDR3 reads CASSPDRGKGNTIYF. As DNA, the CDR3 is TGCGCCAGCAGCCCGGACAGGGGTAAAGGAAACACCATATATTTT.

The CDR3, as DNA: TGTGCCAGCAGGTTGGGGGGGGCGACTAATGAAAAACTGTTTTTT. Encoded protein: CASRLGGATNEKLFF. The chain combines TRBV28 with TRBJ1-4, with D maybe TRBD1 (6 bases). V lost 6 bases, J lost 2 bases, and 13 bases lay in between. Per germline, CDR1 MDHEN and CDR2 SYDVKM. This CDR3 comprises 15 residues.

About this clone: Other DNA sequences within the sample encode an identical CDR3. The CDR3 is CASSGQGYTEAFF. The CDR3 nucleotides are TGTGCCAGCAGCGGACAGGGTTATACTGAAGCTTTCTTT. The genes are TRBV12-3 or TRBV12-4 and TRBJ1-1; 8 nucleotides line up with TRBD1. This CDR3 contains 13 residues. V was clipped by 6 bases and J by 5 bases; unmatched bases: 5.

The chain couples TRBV2 to TRBJ2-3; 11 bases are a match to TRBD2. Losses at the gene ends were 4 bases for V and 6 bases for J; bases not matched to a gene: 9. The CDR3 length is 16 residues. From germline, CDR1 is SNHLY and CDR2 FYNNEI. DNA of the CDR3: TGTGCCAGCAGTGTAGTGACTAGCGGGATTTTGGATACGCAGTATTTT. Amino acid sequence: CASSVVTSGILDTQYF. The full variable domain, its missing parts supplied by reference TRBV2 and TRBJ2-3, is EPEVTQTPSHQVTQMGQEVILRCVPISNHLYFYWYRQILGQKVEFLVSFYNNEISEKSEIFDDQFSVERPDGSNFTLKIRSTKLEDSAMYFCASSVVTSGILDTQYFGPGTRLTVL.

V is TRBV3-1 (or the pseudogene TRBV3-2) and J is TRBJ1-5; 8 bases fit TRBD1. This CDR3 is built from 16 residues. The germline gives CDR1 LGHDT, CDR2 YNNKEL (reference sequence). Germline trimming cut 3 bases from V and 8 bases from J; bases unmatched to any gene: 12. In DNA form, the CDR3 reads TGTGCCAGCAGCCAGGCTTACAGGGGGAGATTGGAGCCCCAGCATTTT. Residues: CASSQAYRGRLEPQHF.

V is TRBV6-4 and J is TRBJ2-2, with 8 bases lining up with TRBD2. CDR1 and CDR2 from the germline V gene are MRHNA and SNTAGT. J was trimmed by 3 bases and V by 6 bases; bases with no gene match: 0. This CDR3 region has 13 residues. CDR3 sequence reads: CASSGGDTGELFF. In DNA, the CDR3 is TGTGCCAGCAGCGGGGGGGACACCGGGGAGCTGTTTTTT.

The V gene is TRBV2, the J gene TRBJ1-2, with D tentatively TRBD1 (5 bases). V was trimmed by 4 bases and J by 5 bases, leaving 11 bases between them. The CDR3 totals 13 residues. In germline, CDR1 is SNHLY, CDR2 FYNNEI. The chain's CDR3 is CASSAIDRYGYTF. As DNA, the CDR3 is TGTGCCAGCAGTGCAATTGACAGATATGGCTACACCTTC. The whole variable domain, filled in from reference TRBV2 and TRBJ1-2, reads EPEVTQTPSHQVTQMGQEVILRCVPISNHLYFYWYRQILGQKVEFLVSFYNNEISEKSEIFDDQFSVERPDGSNFTLKIRSTKLEDSAMYFCASSAIDRYGYTFGSGTRLTVV.

V is TRBV6-5 and J is TRBJ1-2; perhaps TRBD1 as D (6 bases). The V and J ends lost 7 bases and 2 bases respectively, with 14 bases between them. The CDR3 is made up of 14 amino acids. Germline V lookup: CDR1 MNHEY, CDR2 SVGAGI. CDR3 in amino acids: CASTTGPGNYGYTF. Written as DNA, the CDR3 is TGTGCCAGCACGACAGGACCGGGGAACTATGGCTACACCTTC.

V usage is TRBV18 and J usage is TRBJ2-1; the D gene is possibly TRBD2 (6 bases). The V and J ends lost 3 bases and 0 bases respectively, with 9 bases between them. The CDR3 contains 15 residues. Germline values: CDR1 KGHSH, CDR2 LQKENI. DNA of the CDR3: TGTGCCAGCTCACCCGCCGGGAGCTCCTACAATGAGCAGTTCTTC. Residues: CASSPAGSSYNEQFF.

The rearrangement joins TRBV4-1 to TRBJ2-1; 9 positions agree with TRBD2. Trimming removed 4 bases from V and 7 bases from J; junction bases left unmatched: 14. The CDR3 is 17 amino acids. Germline loops: CDR1 MGHRA, CDR2 YSYEKL. The CDR3: CASSLLVGAGGPNEQFF. For the CDR3, the DNA is TGCGCCAGCAGCCTGTTAGTGGGTGCGGGAGGGCCTAATGAGCAGTTCTTC.

The chain recombines TRBV5-1 with TRBJ1-1; D is possibly TRBD1 (5 bases). CDR1 is SGHRS and CDR2 is YFSETQ in the germline V gene. There are 15 residues in the CDR3. V was clipped by 7 bases and J by 3 bases, with 19 bases between them. The CDR3 loop reads CASRTSRDYHTEAFF. CDR3 sequence (DNA): TGCGCCAGCCGCACTTCCCGGGACTACCACACTGAAGCTTTCTTT.

The chain uses TRBV18 and TRBJ2-1; perhaps TRBD1 as D (6 bases). This CDR3 spans 13 amino acids. Germline V gene sequence: CDR1 KGHSH, CDR2 LQKENI. Deletions cut 6 bases from V and 9 bases from J, with 15 bases between. The CDR3 bases are TGTGCCAGCTCGTCCTCACAGGGATCTGAGCAGTTCTTC. Translation gives CASSSSQGSEQFF.

The gene calls are TRBV29-1 and TRBJ2-3; possible D gene TRBD2, 5 bases. The V and J ends lost 6 bases and 3 bases respectively, with 13 bases between them. There are 13 residues in the CDR3. In germline, CDR1 is SQVTM, CDR2 ANQGSEA. CDR3 nucleotides: TGCAGCGTCGGAACCATAGCGACAGATACGCAGTATTTT. Translation: CSVGTIATDTQYF.

The table lists this clone with a few counts. The chain carries TRBV3-1 (or the pseudogene TRBV3-2) and TRBJ1-3; TRBD1 agrees at 9 bases. CDR1 is LGHDT, CDR2 YNNKEL, per germline (reference sequence). V trimming: 6 bases; J trimming: 0 bases; junction bases outside the gene matches: 3. This CDR3 is 15 amino acids long. This chain's CDR3 is CASRATGGSGNTIYF. For the CDR3, the DNA is TGTGCCAGCAGGGCGACAGGGGGCTCTGGAAACACCATATATTTT.